This T cell receptor beta chain emerged from a study of identical twins. This clonotype has more than one count but fewer than ten. Its antigen is currently unknown. It was template switching that added a universal primer site, and there were unique molecular identifiers on the cDNA. TCRdb itself ran the 5' RACE reads through MiXCR, one entry per CDR3 protein. The sample carries hundreds of thousands of distinct CDR3 sequences, around an eighth recorded once. V was pared by 0 bases and J by 6 bases, with 12 bases between. Germline assignment: CDR1 DFQATT and CDR2 SNEGSKA (reference sequence). CDR3 length equals 14 residues. The study, taken as a whole, reports: In monozygotic twins, models underestimated the sharing of out-of-frame TCR alpha. Abundant cord blood beta clonotypes carried fewer insertions; memory repertoires showed none.

These sequences were also reported in another study, on yellow fever vaccine responses in identical twins.

This receptor was taken from a young woman in good health. The chain couples TRBV20-1 to TRBJ2-1; D uncertain. What was sequenced was PBMCs. The chain's CDR3 is CSARDQWDGNEQFF. Written as DNA, the CDR3 is TGCAGTGCTAGAGACCAATGGGATGGCAATGAGCAGTTCTTC.